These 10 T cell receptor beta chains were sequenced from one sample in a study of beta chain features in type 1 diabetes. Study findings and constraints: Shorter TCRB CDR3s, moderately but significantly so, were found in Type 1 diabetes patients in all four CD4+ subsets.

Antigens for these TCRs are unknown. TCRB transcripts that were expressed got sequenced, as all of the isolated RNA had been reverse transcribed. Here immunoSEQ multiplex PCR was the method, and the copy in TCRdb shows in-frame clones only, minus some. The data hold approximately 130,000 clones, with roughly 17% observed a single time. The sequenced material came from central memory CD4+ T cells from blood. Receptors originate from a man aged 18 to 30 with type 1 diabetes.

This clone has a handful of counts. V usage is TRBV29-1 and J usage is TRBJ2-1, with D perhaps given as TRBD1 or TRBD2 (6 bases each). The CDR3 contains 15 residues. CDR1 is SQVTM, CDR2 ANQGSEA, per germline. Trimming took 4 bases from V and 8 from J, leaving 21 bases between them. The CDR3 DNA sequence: TGCAGCGTTGGCACAGGAGGGGGTATATCGGATGAGCAGTTCTTC. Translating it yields CSVGTGGGISDEQFF.

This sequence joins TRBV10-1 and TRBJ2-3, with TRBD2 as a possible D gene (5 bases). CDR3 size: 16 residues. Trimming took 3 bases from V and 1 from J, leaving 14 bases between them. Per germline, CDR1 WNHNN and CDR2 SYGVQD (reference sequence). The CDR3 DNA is TGCGCCAGCAGTGATCAGCCCGCGCGGGGCACAGATACGCAGTATTTT. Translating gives CASSDQPARGTDTQYF.

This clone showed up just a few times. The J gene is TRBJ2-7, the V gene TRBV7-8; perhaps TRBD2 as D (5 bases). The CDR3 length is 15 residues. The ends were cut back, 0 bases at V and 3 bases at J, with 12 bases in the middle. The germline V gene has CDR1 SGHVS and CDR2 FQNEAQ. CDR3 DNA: TGTGCCAGCAGCTTAGCCGGGGTCAGCGACTACGAGCAGTACTTC. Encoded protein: CASSLAGVSDYEQYF.

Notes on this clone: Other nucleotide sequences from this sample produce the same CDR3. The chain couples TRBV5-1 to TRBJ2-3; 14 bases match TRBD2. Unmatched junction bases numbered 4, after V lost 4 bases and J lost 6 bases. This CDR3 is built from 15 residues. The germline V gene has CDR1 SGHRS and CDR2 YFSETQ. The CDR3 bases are TGCGCCAGCAGCGCGGGACTAGCGGGAGTTGATACGCAGTATTTT. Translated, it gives CASSAGLAGVDTQYF.

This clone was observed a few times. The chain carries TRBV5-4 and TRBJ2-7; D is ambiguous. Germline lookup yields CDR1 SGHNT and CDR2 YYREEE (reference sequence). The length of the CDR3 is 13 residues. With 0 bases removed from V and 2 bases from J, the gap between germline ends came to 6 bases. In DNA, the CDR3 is TGTGCCAGCAGCTTGGATGGGGCCTACGAGCAGTACTTC. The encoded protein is CASSLDGAYEQYF.

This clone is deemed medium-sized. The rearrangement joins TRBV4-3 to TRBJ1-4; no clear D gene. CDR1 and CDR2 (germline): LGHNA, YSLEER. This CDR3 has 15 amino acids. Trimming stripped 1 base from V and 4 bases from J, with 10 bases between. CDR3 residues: CASSQGQAGNEKLFF. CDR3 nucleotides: TGCGCCAGCAGCCAAGGCCAGGCGGGTAATGAAAAACTGTTTTTT.

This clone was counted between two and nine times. The DNA for the CDR3 is TGTGCCCGACGTCACAGGGGACCGAACACTGAAGCTTTCTTT. This codes for CARRHRGPNTEAFF. The V gene is TRBV27, the J gene TRBJ1-1; TRBD1 aligns across 7 bases. After removal of 11 bases from V and 1 base from J, the junction contained 10 bases not matched to a gene. Germline CDR1 MNHEY, CDR2 SMNVEV (reference sequence). This CDR3 comprises 14 residues.

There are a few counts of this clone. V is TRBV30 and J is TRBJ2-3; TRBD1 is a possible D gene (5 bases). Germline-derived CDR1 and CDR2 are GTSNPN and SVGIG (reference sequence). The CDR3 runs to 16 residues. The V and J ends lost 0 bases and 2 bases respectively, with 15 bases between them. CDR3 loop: CAWSVSGHGYTDTQYF. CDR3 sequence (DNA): TGTGCCTGGAGTGTAAGTGGACACGGATACACAGATACGCAGTATTTT.

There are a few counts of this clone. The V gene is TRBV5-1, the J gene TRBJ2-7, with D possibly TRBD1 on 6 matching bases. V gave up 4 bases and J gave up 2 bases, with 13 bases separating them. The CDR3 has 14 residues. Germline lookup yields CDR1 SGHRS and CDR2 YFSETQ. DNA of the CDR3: TGCGCCAGCAGCCCACACAGGGACACCTACGAGCAGTACTTC. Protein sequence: CASSPHRDTYEQYF.

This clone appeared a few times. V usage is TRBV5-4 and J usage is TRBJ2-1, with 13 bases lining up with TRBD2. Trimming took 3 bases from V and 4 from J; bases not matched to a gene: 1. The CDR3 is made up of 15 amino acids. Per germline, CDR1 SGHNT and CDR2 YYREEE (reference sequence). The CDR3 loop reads CASSSGLAGYNEQFF. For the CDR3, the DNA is TGTGCCAGCAGCTCGGGACTAGCGGGGTACAATGAGCAGTTCTTC.